The present TCR beta chain was sequenced within a study of blood T cell repertoires in COVID-19. Whole-study context: Collection of acute and convalescent COVID-19 samples took place in the United States, Italy and Spain. From T cells, B-cell-depleted T cells, or PBMCs came the material, which was cDNA or gDNA.

Per the authors' pipeline: From reference gene primer amplification, estimates of nucleated cell counts were derived. The repertoire was sequenced with immunoSEQ multiplex PCR; TCRdb's copy has only in-frame clones and lacks some. That table gives V, J and clone size, and the DNA gave D and trimming. The sample carries 210,000 or so clones, 92% recorded once. This receptor was taken from a young man with acute or convalescent COVID-19. Sequencing was performed on peripheral blood.

This CDR3 is CAIAAYHNEKLFF. CDR3 nucleotide sequence: TGTGCCATAGCGGCCTACCATAATGAAAAACTGTTTTTT. The chain couples TRBV15 to TRBJ1-4; D unresolved. Deletions cut 10 bases from V and 4 bases from J, with 13 bases between. CDR1 and CDR2 (germline): LNHNV, YYDKDF (reference sequence). The CDR3 is 13 amino acids.